These 10 T cell receptor beta chains were sequenced from one sample in a study of cytomegalovirus exposure and HLA in healthy donors. Both 60 Vbeta primers and 13 Jbeta primers went into the PCR. Clones were read by immunoSEQ multiplex PCR, and TCRdb kept only the in-frame ones, dropping some. The sample lists 35,000 to 40,000 clones, about 66% seen once, with roughly 18% in the top ten. Sequenced: PBMCs. The source is a man in his forties or fifties in good health and CMV-seropositive.

The rearrangement joins TRBV7-2 to TRBJ1-2; 8 bases are shared with TRBD1. V lost 4 bases to trimming and J lost 4 bases; unmatched junction nucleotides: 8. The germline gives CDR1 SGHTA, CDR2 FQGNSA. The CDR3 is 15 residues long. CDR3 DNA: TGTGCCAGCAGCTGGACAGGGTCTCAACTCTATGGCTACACCTTC. Protein product: CASSWTGSQLYGYTF.

The chain couples TRBV6-1 to TRBJ1-2, with 7 bases fitting TRBD1. Germline V gene lookup returns CDR1 MNHNS and CDR2 SASEGT. The CDR3 has 14 amino acids. Unmatched junction bases numbered 4, after V lost 4 bases and J lost 2 bases. CDR3 protein: CASSVTGTNYGYTF. The DNA of the CDR3 is TGTGCCAGCAGTGTGACAGGGACCAACTATGGCTACACCTTC.

This clone was seen a handful of times. This sequence joins TRBV15 and TRBJ1-5, with TRBD1 matching 7 bases. After removal of 1 base from V and 3 bases from J, the junction contained 3 bases not matched to a gene. The CDR3 spans 15 residues. Germline CDR1 reads LNHNV; CDR2 reads YYDKDF (reference sequence). CDR3 nucleotide sequence: TGTGCCACCAGCAGAGGGGACAGCTTCAATCAGCCCCAGCATTTT. It yields the protein CATSRGDSFNQPQHF.

CDR3 DNA sequence: TGTGCCAGCAGCCGAGATCGTACGTGGGAGACCCAGTACTTC. Its protein is CASSRDRTWETQYF. V usage is TRBV5-4 and J usage is TRBJ2-5; D uncertain. This CDR3 is 14 amino acids long. CDR1 and CDR2 from the germline V gene are SGHNT and YYREEE (reference sequence). Trimming cost V 4 bases and J 5 bases, with 15 bases left between them.

V usage is TRBV7-3 and J usage is TRBJ1-2, with 7 bases fitting TRBD1. The CDR3 runs 14 residues. The germline V gene encodes CDR1 SGHTA and CDR2 FQGTGA. Germline trimming cut 5 bases from V and 8 bases from J; bases unmatched to any gene: 11. CDR3: CASSPLRQGGGYTF. CDR3 sequence (DNA): TGTGCCAGCAGCCCCCTTCGACAGGGCGGAGGCTACACCTTC.

The chain carries TRBV2 and TRBJ1-2, with 7 bases that match TRBD1. Germline CDR1 and CDR2: SNHLY and FYNNEI. V dropped 10 bases and J dropped 0; count of bases not matched to a gene: 5. This CDR3 comprises 13 residues. As DNA, the CDR3 is TGTGCCATAAGGGACAGCGCTAACTATGGCTACACCTTC. This codes for CAIRDSANYGYTF.

The J gene is TRBJ2-7, the V gene TRBV28; D is unclear. Germline loops: CDR1 MDHEN, CDR2 SYDVKM. The CDR3 spans 12 residues. Trimming stripped 2 bases from V and 3 bases from J, with 5 bases between. The CDR3 is CASSLLSYEQYF. In DNA, the CDR3 is TGTGCCAGCAGTTTACTTAGCTACGAGCAGTACTTC.

The V gene is TRBV6-5, the J gene TRBJ1-5, with TRBD1 identical over 10 bases. This CDR3 is 16 amino acids long. V was clipped by 0 bases and J by 3 bases; unmatched bases: 2. Per the germline V gene, CDR1 is MNHEY and CDR2 is SVGAGI. The chain's CDR3 is CASSYSRQGANQPQHF. As DNA, the CDR3 is TGTGCCAGCAGTTACTCCCGACAGGGGGCCAATCAGCCCCAGCATTTT.

The chain has TRBV4-1 and TRBJ2-3; 7 nucleotides line up with TRBD1. This CDR3 contains 17 residues. V shed 1 base and J 2 bases; nucleotides not matched to a gene: 9. CDR1 is MGHRA, CDR2 YSYEKL, per germline. CDR3 bases: TGCGCCAGCAGCCAAGCCTCTTACAGGGGTTACACAGATACGCAGTATTTT. It is translated as CASSQASYRGYTDTQYF.

The chain has TRBV12-2 and TRBJ1-1. TRBV12-2 is termed a pseudogene. The CDR3 consists of 16 residues. In DNA, the CDR3 is TGTGCAAGTCGCTTATTAAAGCGGGCATCGAACACTGAAGCTTTCTTT. Protein sequence: CASRLLKRASNTEAFF.